These 29 T cell receptor beta chains originate from one sample sequenced in a study of cytomegalovirus exposure and HLA in healthy donors. The study ran its PCR with 60 Vbeta and 13 Jbeta primers. Using immunoSEQ multiplex PCR, the repertoire was profiled, and TCRdb retains in-frame clones only, with some absent. Of about 140,000 clones in the sample, approximately 80% are singletons; the top ten hold more than 1.5%. What was sequenced was PBMCs. Receptors originate from a woman between 35 and 50 years old in good health and CMV-seronegative.

The rearrangement uses TRBV5-4 and TRBJ2-2; maybe TRBD2 (5 bases). The V gene lost 4 bases and the J gene lost 6 bases, with 19 bases spanning the gap. The CDR3 runs to 16 residues. Per germline, CDR1 SGHNT and CDR2 YYREEE (reference sequence). DNA for the CDR3: TGTGCCAGCAGCCGGGAATCCCAACCTACCGCCGGGGAGCTGTTTTTT. The encoded protein is CASSRESQPTAGELFF. The entire variable domain, with the rest obtained from reference TRBV5-4 and TRBJ2-2, is as follows: ETGVTQSPTHLIKTRGQQVTLRCSSQSGHNTVSWYQQALGQGPQFIFQYYREEENGRGNFPPRFSGLQFPNYSSELNVNALELDDSALYLCASSRESQPTAGELFFGEGSRLTVL.

This clone has only a few counts. The CDR3 nucleotides are TGTGCCAGCAGCTCGCCCCCGGGGACTAGCGGGAGGAAAAACATTCAGTACTTC. Its protein is CASSSPPGTSGRKNIQYF. The chain uses TRBV7-9 and TRBJ2-4; TRBD2 agrees at 15 bases. V lost 4 bases, J lost 4 bases, and 8 bases stayed unmatched. Germline CDR1 and CDR2: SEHNR and FQNEAQ (reference sequence). CDR3 length: 18 residues.

The V call is TRBV5-6, the J call TRBJ1-1; tentatively, D is TRBD1 (6 bases). The ends were cut back, 1 base at V and 11 bases at J, with 33 bases in the middle. CDR3 length: 19 amino acids. The germline V gene has CDR1 SGHDT and CDR2 YYEEEE. Here the CDR3 reads CASSLPWGSGDNPLSRAFF. For the CDR3, the DNA is TGTGCCAGCAGCTTGCCCTGGGGGTCCGGGGACAACCCCCTGTCGAGGGCTTTCTTT. The complete variable domain, with remaining parts taken from reference TRBV5-6 and TRBJ1-1, reads DAGVTQSPTHLIKTRGQQVTLRCSPKSGHDTVSWYQQALGQGPQFIFQYYEEEERQRGNFPDRFSGHQFPNYSSELNVNALLLGDSALYLCASSLPWGSGDNPLSRAFFGQGTRLTVV.

Comment on this clone: The sample has other DNA sequences that encode this CDR3 too. The chain is built from TRBV2 and TRBJ1-5, with D possibly being TRBD1 (6 bases). The CDR3 loop spans 14 amino acids. V was trimmed by 1 base and J by 2 bases, leaving 6 bases between them. Germline V gene lookup returns CDR1 SNHLY and CDR2 FYNNEI. The CDR3 is CASSEDRGNQPQHF. CDR3 DNA sequence: TGTGCCAGCAGTGAAGACAGGGGCAATCAGCCCCAGCATTTT.

The chain recombines TRBV5-1 with TRBJ2-3; 12 bases match TRBD2. The CDR3 is made up of 20 amino acids. From germline, CDR1 is SGHRS and CDR2 YFSETQ. Trimming cost V 0 bases and J 6 bases; bases outside gene matches: 17. The CDR3 bases are TGCGCCAGCAGCTTGGTCGGCAGGGTAAGGACTAGCGGGGCCGGGGATACGCAGTATTTT. Amino acid sequence: CASSLVGRVRTSGAGDTQYF.

The chain employs TRBV28 and TRBJ1-3; D is unclear. The germline V gene has CDR1 MDHEN and CDR2 SYDVKM. V was cut by 1 base and J by 3 bases, with 19 bases left in between. There are 18 residues in the CDR3. The CDR3 protein is CASSLLVPQVSIGNTIYF. The CDR3 coding sequence is TGTGCCAGCAGTTTATTGGTGCCGCAGGTATCGATTGGAAACACCATATATTTT.

V gene TRBV28 combines with J gene TRBJ1-2, with 8 positions matching TRBD1. The germline gives CDR1 MDHEN, CDR2 SYDVKM. Trimming took 5 bases from V and 4 from J; bases not matched to a gene: 12. The CDR3 is 16 residues long. DNA for the CDR3: TGTGCCAGCAGTCTTGCGTCAGGGGGCCCGGCCTATGGCTACACCTTC. The encoded protein is CASSLASGGPAYGYTF.

The chain carries TRBV5-6 and TRBJ2-1; possibly TRBD2 for D (6 bases). Germline values: CDR1 SGHDT, CDR2 YYEEEE. This CDR3 comprises 15 residues. With 0 bases removed from V and 5 bases from J, the gap between germline ends came to 12 bases. This CDR3 is CASSLVGGADNEQFF. The CDR3 DNA reads as TGTGCCAGCAGCTTGGTCGGGGGAGCGGACAATGAGCAGTTCTTC.

This clone was counted only a few times. The same CDR3 also results from other DNA sequences found in this sample. The rearrangement links TRBV5-4 to TRBJ2-5; D is possibly TRBD2 (6 bases). Germline V gives CDR1 SGHNT, CDR2 YYREEE (reference sequence). This CDR3 is built from 14 residues. Deletions cut 3 bases from V and 0 bases from J, with 9 bases between. CDR3 sequence: CASSSRDYQETQYF. The DNA of the CDR3 is TGTGCCAGCAGCTCGAGGGACTACCAAGAGACCCAGTACTTC.

DNA for the CDR3: TGTGCCAGCAGCCCGAGGACACTCCAAGAGACCCAGTACTTC. It is translated as CASSPRTLQETQYF. The chain employs TRBV7-8 and TRBJ2-5; the D gene is possibly TRBD1 (5 bases). Per germline, CDR1 SGHVS and CDR2 FQNEAQ. The CDR3 runs to 14 residues. Trimming left V 5 bases short and J 1 base short, with 11 bases between. The full variable domain, completed using reference TRBV7-8 and TRBJ2-5, is GAGVSQSPRYKVAKRGQDVALRCDPISGHVSLFWYQQALGQGPEFLTYFQNEAQLDKSGLPSDRFFAERPEGSVSTLKIQRTQQEDSAVYLCASSPRTLQETQYFGPGTRLLVL.

V usage is TRBV11-2 and J usage is TRBJ1-4, with D possibly TRBD1 on 6 matching bases. Trimming left V 5 bases short and J 9 bases short, with 16 bases between. There are 14 residues in the CDR3. Germline CDR1 and CDR2: SGHAT and FQNNGV. The CDR3 DNA follows: TGTGCCAGCAGCCTCGGACAGAAAAGAAAAAAACTGTTTTTT. Protein sequence: CASSLGQKRKKLFF.

A single count supports this clone. V gene TRBV28 combines with J gene TRBJ2-7, with 8 bases that match TRBD1. This CDR3 is 13 amino acids long. V lost 6 bases to trimming and J lost 6 bases; unmatched junction nucleotides: 7. Per the germline V gene, CDR1 is MDHEN and CDR2 is SYDVKM. CDR3 in amino acids: CASSRQGTVEQYF. CDR3 DNA: TGTGCCAGCAGCCGACAGGGGACCGTCGAGCAGTACTTC.

The chain uses TRBV7-2 and TRBJ2-7, with 12 bases identical to TRBD2. The junction had 14 bases not matched to a gene; V was cut back by 5 bases and J by 0 bases. This CDR3 is 19 amino acids long. The germline CDR1 and CDR2 sequences are SGHTA and FQGNSA. The CDR3: CASSINDRGTSGRSYEQYF. The CDR3 DNA reads as TGTGCCAGCAGCATTAACGACAGGGGGACTAGCGGGCGCTCCTACGAGCAGTACTTC.

The chain has TRBV19 and TRBJ1-2; D possibly corresponds to TRBD1 (6 bases). Looked up from germline, CDR1 is LNHDA and CDR2 is SQIVND (reference sequence). V gave up 5 bases and J gave up 0 bases, with 16 bases separating them. The CDR3 loop spans 16 amino acids. The CDR3 sequence: CASSAFGRQANYGYTF. In DNA form, the CDR3 reads TGTGCCAGTAGTGCGTTCGGACGACAGGCTAACTATGGCTACACCTTC.

The chain couples TRBV5-4 to TRBJ1-2; 9 positions agree with TRBD1. The CDR3 is 15 amino acids. With V trimmed by 0 bases and J by 5 bases, 5 bases remained unmatched. Germline lookup yields CDR1 SGHNT and CDR2 YYREEE (reference sequence). CDR3 loop: CASSLEQGASYGYTF. The CDR3 nucleotides read TGTGCCAGCAGCTTGGAACAGGGGGCTTCATATGGCTACACCTTC.

The chain recombines TRBV28 with TRBJ2-7; no clear D gene. CDR3 length equals 13 residues. V lost 6 bases, J lost 6 bases, and 15 bases lay in between. Germline values: CDR1 MDHEN, CDR2 SYDVKM. This chain's CDR3 is CASSWSRRLEQYF. In DNA form, the CDR3 reads TGTGCCAGCAGCTGGTCTAGGCGGCTCGAGCAGTACTTC. Combining the CDR3 with reference TRBV28 and TRBJ2-7 gives the whole variable domain DVKVTQSSRYLVKRTGEKVFLECVQDMDHENMFWYRQDPGLGLRLIYFSYDVKMKEKGDIPEGYSVSREKKERFSLILESASTNQTSMYLCASSWSRRLEQYFGPGTRLTVT.

This chain links TRBV13 with TRBJ2-3, with D possibly TRBD1 on 5 matching bases. The ends were cut back, 2 bases at V and 2 bases at J, with 14 bases in the middle. The CDR3 contains 16 residues. The germline V gene has CDR1 PRHDT and CDR2 FYEKMQ (reference sequence). As DNA, the CDR3 is TGTGCCAGCAGCTTATTTTTCCAGGGAAACACAGATACGCAGTATTTT. This gives the protein CASSLFFQGNTDTQYF.

The chain carries TRBV28 and TRBJ1-1, with 7 bases fitting TRBD1. The CDR3 has 17 amino acids. The germline gives CDR1 MDHEN, CDR2 SYDVKM. J lost 0 bases, V lost 5 bases, and 12 bases had no gene match. CDR3 sequence: CASSQVGTVDMNTEAFF. The CDR3, as DNA: TGTGCCAGCAGTCAGGTAGGGACAGTGGATATGAACACTGAAGCTTTCTTT.

The sample holds one count of this clone. The rearrangement links TRBV6-1 to TRBJ1-1; 9 bases are a match to TRBD1. Germline CDR1 reads MNHNS; CDR2 reads SASEGT. J lost 1 base, V lost 0 bases, and 6 bases had no gene match. The CDR3 is made up of 17 amino acids. The CDR3 DNA reads as TGTGCCAGCAGTGAAGCTCGGACAGGGGAATGGAACACTGAAGCTTTCTTT. Protein product: CASSEARTGEWNTEAFF.

This sequence joins TRBV6-1 and TRBJ2-3; 8 bases agree with TRBD1. The germline V gene has CDR1 MNHNS and CDR2 SASEGT. V trimming: 11 bases; J trimming: 1 base; junction bases outside the gene matches: 8. The CDR3 runs 14 residues. The CDR3 protein is CAHPSDRGTDTQYF. The CDR3 nucleotides are TGTGCCCATCCCTCGGACAGGGGCACAGATACGCAGTATTTT.

The gene calls are TRBV28 and TRBJ1-6; possible D gene TRBD1, 6 bases. V was shortened by 2 bases and J by 15 bases, with 17 bases between the two germline ends. The CDR3 runs to 14 residues. Germline V gives CDR1 MDHEN, CDR2 SYDVKM. The CDR3 protein is CASSLRTVNGRLHF. The DNA of the CDR3 is TGTGCCAGCAGTTTACGGACAGTTAACGGGCGCCTCCACTTT.

This chain joins TRBV6-5 and TRBJ2-7; TRBD1 agrees at 10 bases. Germline V lookup: CDR1 MNHEY, CDR2 SVGAGI. The CDR3 is made up of 14 amino acids. The V and J ends lost 5 bases and 12 bases, in that order; junction bases with no gene match: 13. In DNA, the CDR3 is TGTGCCAGCAGTCGGACAGGGGGTTTCGTTAATTCGTACTTC. Translation gives CASSRTGGFVNSYF.

The genes are TRBV29-1 and TRBJ2-3; 8 bases map to TRBD1. The V segment lost 0 bases and the J segment 0 bases; nucleotides outside the gene matches: 2. The CDR3 is 15 residues long. Germline CDR1 SQVTM, CDR2 ANQGSEA. CDR3 sequence: CSVEDRTGSTDTQYF. CDR3 nucleotides: TGCAGCGTTGAAGATCGGACAGGGAGCACAGATACGCAGTATTTT.

CDR3 DNA sequence: TGTGCCAGCAGCGCCTGGACAGGGGGCGAGGACAACGAGCAGTACTTC. This codes for CASSAWTGGEDNEQYF. V is TRBV5-4 and J is TRBJ2-5; TRBD1 agrees at 11 bases. The closer fit of TRBJ2-7 to the DNA end suggests the J call may be wrong. Per germline, CDR1 SGHNT and CDR2 YYREEE (reference sequence). The CDR3 extends over 16 amino acids.

CDR3: CASSLAVRGRGEDEQFF. CDR3 in DNA: TGCGCCAGCAGCTTGGCTGTTCGGGGCAGGGGAGAAGATGAGCAGTTCTTC. This rearrangement joins TRBV5-1 to TRBJ2-1; D perhaps matches TRBD1 (6 bases). Trimming left V 0 bases short and J 8 bases short, with 21 bases between. The CDR3 spans 17 residues. Germline V lookup: CDR1 SGHRS, CDR2 YFSETQ.

The rearrangement joins TRBV5-4 to TRBJ2-7; a possible D gene is TRBD1 (6 bases). V was shortened by 2 bases and J by 4 bases, with 7 bases between the two germline ends. The CDR3 loop spans 12 amino acids. Germline V CDR1 and CDR2: SGHNT, YYREEE (reference sequence). The CDR3 protein is CASSFDRYEQYF. The CDR3 region has the DNA TGTGCCAGCAGCTTCGACAGGTACGAGCAGTACTTC. Drawing the rest from reference TRBV5-4 and TRBJ2-7, the complete variable domain is ETGVTQSPTHLIKTRGQQVTLRCSSQSGHNTVSWYQQALGQGPQFIFQYYREEENGRGNFPPRFSGLQFPNYSSELNVNALELDDSALYLCASSFDRYEQYFGPGTRLTVT.

The sample holds one count of this clone. The CDR3 loop is CASSPGGRGANVLTF. The CDR3, as DNA: TGTGCCAGCAGCCCCGGGGGAAGAGGGGCCAACGTCCTGACTTTC. The rearrangement links TRBV5-4 to TRBJ2-6; D might be TRBD2 (6 bases). Germline loops: CDR1 SGHNT, CDR2 YYREEE (reference sequence). V was pared by 4 bases and J by 4 bases, with 12 bases between. This CDR3 has 15 amino acids.

The V gene is TRBV7-3, the J gene TRBJ2-5, with TRBD2 matching over 8 bases. Germline loops: CDR1 SGHTA, CDR2 FQGTGA. The CDR3 spans 15 residues. V shed 4 bases, J shed 1 base, and the junction held 5 bases outside the gene matches. CDR3 sequence: CASSSASGPQETQYF. Written as DNA, the CDR3 is TGTGCCAGCAGCTCGGCTAGCGGGCCCCAAGAGACCCAGTACTTC.

The rearrangement uses TRBV7-3 and TRBJ2-7; D is unclear. V dropped 2 bases and J dropped 3 bases, with 11 bases sitting between them. This CDR3 comprises 14 residues. The germline V gene has CDR1 SGHTA and CDR2 FQGTGA. Here the CDR3 DNA reads TGTGCCAGCAGCTTATTAGCTGGAAACTACGAGCAGTACTTC. It translates to CASSLLAGNYEQYF.